This TCR beta chain was documented in a study of blood T cell repertoires in COVID-19. Study in general: Nucleic acid was either cDNA or gDNA, and it came from T cells, B-cell-depleted T cells, or PBMCs.

Recovered status in Cohort 3 required two negative PCRs, clearance, or symptom resolution. Authors' data handling: Estimation of nucleated cell counts was performed using reference gene primer amplification. Method: immunoSEQ multiplex PCR; TCRdb's copy keeps in-frame clones and lacks some. V, J and clone size are taken as reported in that table, and D and trimming were inferred from the DNA itself. The sample holds 300,000 to 450,000 clones; 80% to 90% are singletons and the top ten take approximately 1%. This receptor was taken from a man between 18 and 29 years old who had recovered from COVID-19. The sequenced material came from PBMCs or T cells enriched from blood (not recorded which).

CDR3 sequence: CASRPRTGYAEQFF. The CDR3 DNA reads as TGTGCCAGCCGCCCCCGGACAGGGTATGCTGAGCAGTTCTTC. The chain joins TRBV27 to TRBJ2-1, with 8 bases identical to TRBD1. V was clipped by 8 bases and J by 9 bases; unmatched bases: 12. The CDR3 totals 14 residues. Germline values: CDR1 MNHEY, CDR2 SMNVEV (reference sequence).